A single sample gave rise to the 16 T cell receptor beta chains below, sequenced in a study of cytomegalovirus exposure and HLA in healthy donors (dated by TCRdb to between 2016 and 2019). Receptor amplification or capture employed the immunoSEQ multiplex PCR assay. The multiplex PCR relied on a mix of 60 forward primers for TCR Vbeta segments and 13 reverse primers for TCR Jbeta segments. The table comes from immuneACCESS by way of TCRdb, which keeps in-frame sequences with V and J called. Part of the clones is missing from these tables; in studies checked, under half for an unresolved V gene and the rest for unknown reasons. Recorded for this sample are about 130,000 clones; approximately 84% of them occurred a single time. Of the sample, around 1.8% is held by the ten largest clones. The sequencing input was PBMCs. The source of these receptors is a woman between 40 and 55 years old in good health and CMV-seronegative.

A few counts support this clone. The chain carries TRBV27 and TRBJ2-3, with D perhaps matching TRBD2 (7 bases). The CDR3 is 16 amino acids. Germline CDR1 is MNHEY and CDR2 is SMNVEV (reference sequence). The V end lost 6 bases, the J end lost 1 base, and 17 bases lay between the germline ends. The CDR3 is CASRTGGTRGTDTQYF. The CDR3 DNA follows: TGTGCCAGCAGGACGGGGGGCACGAGAGGCACAGATACGCAGTATTTT.

This rearrangement joins TRBV4-1 to TRBJ1-4; tentatively, D is TRBD1 (5 bases). V dropped 4 bases and J dropped 0 bases, with 15 bases sitting between them. Germline V gives CDR1 MGHRA, CDR2 YSYEKL. The CDR3 runs to 17 residues. CDR3 amino acids: CASSPLVGTTTNEKLFF. In DNA, the CDR3 is TGCGCCAGCAGCCCCTTAGTAGGGACTACAACTAATGAAAAACTGTTTTTT.

This chain links TRBV4-2 with TRBJ2-7; D is unclear. This CDR3 comprises 13 residues. V lost 2 bases to trimming and J lost 2 bases, with 7 bases between them. Germline assignment: CDR1 LGHNA and CDR2 YNFKEQ. CDR3 in amino acids: CASSQILTYEQYF. The CDR3 coding sequence is TGTGCCAGCAGCCAAATCCTAACCTACGAGCAGTACTTC.

This clone was counted a few times. The chain carries TRBV6-5 and TRBJ1-5; D remains ambiguous. The V end lost 5 bases, the J end lost 0 bases, and 11 bases lay between the germline ends. The CDR3 loop spans 15 amino acids. Germline loops: CDR1 MNHEY, CDR2 SVGAGI. The CDR3 region is CASSTDGSSNQPQHF. CDR3 coding DNA: TGTGCCAGCAGTACAGACGGGAGTAGCAATCAGCCCCAGCATTTT.

V usage is TRBV29-1 and J usage is TRBJ2-3, with 8 bases that match TRBD1. The CDR3 runs 18 residues. The germline V gene has CDR1 SQVTM and CDR2 ANQGSEA. V was clipped by 3 bases and J by 2 bases; unmatched bases: 16. The CDR3 coding sequence is TGCAGCGTTGATATTTGGACAGGGAGTGGGCCCCTCACAGATACGCAGTATTTT. It translates to CSVDIWTGSGPLTDTQYF.

Only a few counts were recorded for this clone. The chain is built from TRBV6-1 and TRBJ1-1; D is uncertain. Germline V CDR1 and CDR2: MNHNS, SASEGT. Trimming removed 4 bases at V and 0 bases at J, with 9 bases between. The CDR3 length is 14 residues. CDR3 amino acids: CASSGYSLNTEAFF. The CDR3 DNA sequence: TGTGCCAGCAGTGGTTACAGCCTGAACACTGAAGCTTTCTTT.

The gene calls are TRBV30 and TRBJ1-5, with 8 bases that match TRBD1. This CDR3 region has 13 residues. Losses at the gene ends were 5 bases for V and 5 bases for J; bases not matched to a gene: 5. Germline V gene data show CDR1 as GTSNPN and CDR2 as SVGIG (reference sequence). The CDR3 spells CAWSTGGDQPQHF. The CDR3 DNA reads as TGTGCCTGGTCAACAGGGGGGGATCAGCCCCAGCATTTT.

V and J are TRBV5-1 and TRBJ2-6; D possibly corresponds to TRBD1 (5 bases). Germline lookup yields CDR1 SGHRS and CDR2 YFSETQ. The CDR3 consists of 16 residues. Trimming cost V 0 bases and J 0 bases, with 7 bases left between them. CDR3 region: CASSLGQFSGANVLTF. DNA for the CDR3: TGCGCCAGCAGCTTGGGACAGTTCTCTGGGGCCAACGTCCTGACTTTC.

The V gene is TRBV7-2, the J gene TRBJ2-6; D not certain. The CDR3 runs to 14 residues. CDR1 and CDR2 (germline): SGHTA, FQGNSA. V lost 8 bases, J lost 0 bases, and 8 bases lay in between. CDR3 region: CASGRTSGANVLTF. The CDR3 region has the DNA TGTGCCAGCGGCAGAACCTCTGGGGCCAACGTCCTGACTTTC.

V gene TRBV7-3 combines with J gene TRBJ2-1; 7 bases are a match to TRBD2. Looked up from germline, CDR1 is SGHTA and CDR2 is FQGTGA. This CDR3 comprises 16 residues. The J segment lost 4 bases and the V segment lost 4 bases, leaving 10 bases of the junction unmatched. CDR3 in DNA: TGTGCCAGCAGCTGGGGGGGAGCTAGAGGTTACAATGAGCAGTTCTTC. This sequence encodes CASSWGGARGYNEQFF.

The V and J genes are TRBV10-3 and TRBJ1-5; TRBD1 might be the D (6 bases). V was trimmed by 0 bases and J by 7 bases, leaving 10 bases between them. Germline lookup yields CDR1 ENHRY and CDR2 SYGVKD. The CDR3 runs 14 residues. The CDR3 DNA follows: TGTGCCATCAGTGAGTCGGGGGCCGGCCAGCCCCAGCATTTT. This encodes CAISESGAGQPQHF.

The chain combines TRBV15 with TRBJ2-1, with 7 bases aligning to TRBD2. The CDR3 consists of 15 residues. The germline CDR1 and CDR2 sequences are LNHNV and YYDKDF (reference sequence). Trimming took 2 bases from V and 5 from J; bases not matched to a gene: 6. This CDR3 reads CATSRLRGTNNEQFF. The CDR3 coding sequence is TGTGCCACCAGCAGACTCCGGGGGACTAACAATGAGCAGTTCTTC.

This chain links TRBV2 with TRBJ2-5, with 12 bases fitting TRBD2. V lost 7 bases and J lost 13; bases outside the gene matches: 16. Germline CDR1 is SNHLY and CDR2 is FYNNEI. This CDR3 region has 15 residues. CDR3 region: CASTPQPLAGGRRYF. The CDR3, as DNA: TGTGCCAGCACCCCCCAGCCACTAGCGGGGGGCCGGCGGTACTTC.

Worth noting for this clone: Other DNA sequences within the sample encode an identical CDR3. This sequence joins TRBV30 and TRBJ1-1; D perhaps matches TRBD1 (6 bases). Germline V lookup: CDR1 GTSNPN, CDR2 SVGIG (reference sequence). V gave up 2 bases and J gave up 4 bases, with 11 bases separating them. CDR3 size: 13 residues. The CDR3 loop is CAWSPQGGTEAFF. The CDR3 DNA is TGTGCCTGGAGTCCACAGGGTGGCACTGAAGCTTTCTTT.

This rearrangement joins TRBV15 to TRBJ2-7; TRBD1 might be the D (5 bases). The V and J ends lost 0 bases and 1 base respectively, with 7 bases between them. Germline V lookup: CDR1 LNHNV, CDR2 YYDKDF (reference sequence). This CDR3 is built from 14 residues. CDR3 loop: CATSRDKGSYEQYF. CDR3 DNA sequence: TGTGCCACCAGCAGAGATAAGGGGTCCTACGAGCAGTACTTC.

This sequence joins TRBV5-1 and TRBJ1-4; 11 positions match TRBD1. Trimming took 0 bases from V and 8 from J; bases not matched to a gene: 3. The CDR3 length is 15 residues. Germline values: CDR1 SGHRS, CDR2 YFSETQ. In nucleotides, the CDR3 is TGCGCCAGCAGCTTGGCGGACAGGGGGCAGGAAAAACTGTTTTTT. This codes for CASSLADRGQEKLFF.